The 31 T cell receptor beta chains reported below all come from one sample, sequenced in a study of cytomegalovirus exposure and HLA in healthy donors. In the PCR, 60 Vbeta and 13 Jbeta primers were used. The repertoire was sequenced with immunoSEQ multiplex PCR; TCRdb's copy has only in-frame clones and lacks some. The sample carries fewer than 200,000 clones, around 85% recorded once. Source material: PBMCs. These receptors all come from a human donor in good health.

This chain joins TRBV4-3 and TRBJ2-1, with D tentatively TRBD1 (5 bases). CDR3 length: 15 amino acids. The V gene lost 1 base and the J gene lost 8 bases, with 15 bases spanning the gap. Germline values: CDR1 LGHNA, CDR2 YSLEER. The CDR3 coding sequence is TGCGCCAGCAGCCAAGGATCCAGGGTTGTTCATGAGCAGTTCTTC. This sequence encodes CASSQGSRVVHEQFF.

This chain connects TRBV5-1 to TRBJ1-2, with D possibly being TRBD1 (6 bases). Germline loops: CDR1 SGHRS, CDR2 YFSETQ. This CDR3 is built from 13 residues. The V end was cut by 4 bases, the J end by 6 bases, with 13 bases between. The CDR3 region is CASSLQGSDGYTF. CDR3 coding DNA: TGCGCCAGCAGCCTACAGGGTTCGGATGGCTACACCTTC.

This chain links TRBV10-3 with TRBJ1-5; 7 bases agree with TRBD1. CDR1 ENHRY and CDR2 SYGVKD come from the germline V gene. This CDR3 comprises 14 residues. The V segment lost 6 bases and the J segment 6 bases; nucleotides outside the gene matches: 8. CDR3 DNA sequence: TGTGCCATCAGGTCCGGACAGGCTGGTCAGCCCCAGCATTTT. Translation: CAIRSGQAGQPQHF.

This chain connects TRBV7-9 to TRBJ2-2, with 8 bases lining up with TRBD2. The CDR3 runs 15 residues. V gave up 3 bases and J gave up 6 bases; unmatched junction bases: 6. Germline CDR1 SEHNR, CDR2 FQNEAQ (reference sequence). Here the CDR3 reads CASSFPGGVPGELFF. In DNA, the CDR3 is TGTGCCAGCAGCTTCCCGGGGGGGGTTCCCGGGGAGCTGTTTTTT. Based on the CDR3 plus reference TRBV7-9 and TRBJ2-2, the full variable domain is DTGVSQNPRHKITKRGQNVTFRCDPISEHNRLYWYRQTLGQGPEFLTYFQNEAQLEKSRLLSDRFSAERPKGSFSTLEIQRTEQGDSAMYLCASSFPGGVPGELFFGEGSRLTVL.

The CDR3 loop reads CASSQDVAANTEAFF. Written as DNA, the CDR3 is TGTGCCAGCAGCCAAGATGTAGCAGCCAACACTGAAGCTTTCTTT. The chain carries TRBV4-2 and TRBJ1-1; D not resolved. Per the germline V gene, CDR1 is LGHNA and CDR2 is YNFKEQ. The length of the CDR3 is 15 residues. With 0 bases removed from V and 2 bases from J, the gap between germline ends came to 10 bases.

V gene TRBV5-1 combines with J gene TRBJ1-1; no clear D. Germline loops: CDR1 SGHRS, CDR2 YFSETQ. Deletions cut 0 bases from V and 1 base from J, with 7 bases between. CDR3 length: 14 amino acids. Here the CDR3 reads CASSLGGQNTEAFF. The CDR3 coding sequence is TGCGCCAGCAGCTTGGGAGGCCAGAACACTGAAGCTTTCTTT.

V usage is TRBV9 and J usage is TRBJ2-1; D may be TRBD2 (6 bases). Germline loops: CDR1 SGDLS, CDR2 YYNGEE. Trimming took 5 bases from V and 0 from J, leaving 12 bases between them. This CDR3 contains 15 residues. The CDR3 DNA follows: TGTGCCAGCAGTTTCGGGGGTGCCTCCTACAATGAGCAGTTCTTC. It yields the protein CASSFGGASYNEQFF.

CDR3 sequence: CASSLTSGGYEQYF. In DNA, the CDR3 is TGTGCCAGCAGCCTGACTAGCGGGGGCTACGAGCAGTACTTC. J is TRBJ2-7 and V is TRBV7-2; 12 bases line up with TRBD2. CDR1 is SGHTA and CDR2 is FQGNSA in the germline V gene. Trimming cost V 5 bases and J 3 bases; bases outside gene matches: 2. The CDR3 loop spans 14 amino acids. The whole variable domain, remainder taken from reference TRBV7-2 and TRBJ2-7, is GAGVSQSPSNKVTEKGKDVELRCDPISGHTALYWYRQSLGQGLEFLIYFQGNSAPDKSGLPSDRFSAERTGGSVSTLTIQRTQQEDSAVYLCASSLTSGGYEQYFGPGTRLTVT.

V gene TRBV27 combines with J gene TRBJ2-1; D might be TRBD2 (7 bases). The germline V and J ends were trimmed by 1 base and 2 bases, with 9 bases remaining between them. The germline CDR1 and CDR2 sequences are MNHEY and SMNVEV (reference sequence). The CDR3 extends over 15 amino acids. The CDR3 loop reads CASSLWGGPYNEQFF. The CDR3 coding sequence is TGTGCCAGCAGTTTATGGGGGGGCCCCTACAATGAGCAGTTCTTC.

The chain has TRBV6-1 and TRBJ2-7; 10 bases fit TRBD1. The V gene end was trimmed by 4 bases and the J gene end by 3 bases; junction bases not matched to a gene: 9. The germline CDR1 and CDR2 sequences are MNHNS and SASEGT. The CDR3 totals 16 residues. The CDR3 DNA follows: TGTGCCAGCAGTGGAAAGACCGGGACAGGGGACTACGAGCAGTACTTC. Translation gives CASSGKTGTGDYEQYF.

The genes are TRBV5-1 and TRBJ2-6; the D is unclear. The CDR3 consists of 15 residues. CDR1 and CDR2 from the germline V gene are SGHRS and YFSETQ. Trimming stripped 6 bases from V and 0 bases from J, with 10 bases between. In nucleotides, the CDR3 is TGCGCCAGCACCTTACAGACCTCTGGGGCCAACGTCCTGACTTTC. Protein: CASTLQTSGANVLTF.

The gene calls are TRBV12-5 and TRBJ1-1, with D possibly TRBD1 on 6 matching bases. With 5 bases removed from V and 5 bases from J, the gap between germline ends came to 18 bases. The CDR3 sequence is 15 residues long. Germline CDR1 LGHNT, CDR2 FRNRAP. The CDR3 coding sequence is TGTGCTAGTGGTGGCGGCCCAGGGGTTGTGACTGAAGCTTTCTTT. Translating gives CASGGGPGVVTEAFF.

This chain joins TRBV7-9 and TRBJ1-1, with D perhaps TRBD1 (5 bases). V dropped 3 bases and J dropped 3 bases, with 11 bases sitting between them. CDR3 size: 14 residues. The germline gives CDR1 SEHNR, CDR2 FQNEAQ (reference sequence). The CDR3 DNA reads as TGTGCCAGCAGCTTTGGGGGGTATGACACTGAAGCTTTCTTT. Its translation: CASSFGGYDTEAFF.

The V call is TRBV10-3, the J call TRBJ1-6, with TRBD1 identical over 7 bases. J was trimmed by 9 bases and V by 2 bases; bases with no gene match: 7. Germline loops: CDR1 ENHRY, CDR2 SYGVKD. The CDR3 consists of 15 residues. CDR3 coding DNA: TGTGCCATCAGTGAGACGACAGGGAATGGTTCACCCCTCCACTTT. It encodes CAISETTGNGSPLHF.

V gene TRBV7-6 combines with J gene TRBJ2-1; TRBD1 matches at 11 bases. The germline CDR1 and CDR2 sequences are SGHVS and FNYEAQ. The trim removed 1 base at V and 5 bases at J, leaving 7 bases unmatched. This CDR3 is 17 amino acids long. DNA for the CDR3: TGTGCCAGCAGCTTAGTTACCGGGACAGGGGGACACAATGAGCAGTTCTTC. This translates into CASSLVTGTGGHNEQFF.

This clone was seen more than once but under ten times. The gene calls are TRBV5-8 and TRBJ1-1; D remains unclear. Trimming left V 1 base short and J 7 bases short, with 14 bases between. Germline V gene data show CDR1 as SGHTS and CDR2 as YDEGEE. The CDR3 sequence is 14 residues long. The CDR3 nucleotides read TGTGCCAGCAGCTTGTTAGGACCGGGGTGTGAAGCTTTCTTT. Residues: CASSLLGPGCEAFF. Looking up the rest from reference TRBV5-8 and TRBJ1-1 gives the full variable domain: EAGVTQSPTHLIKTRGQQATLRCSPISGHTSVYWYQQALGLGLQFLLWYDEGEERNRGNFPPRFSGRQFPNYSSELNVNALELEDSALYLCASSLLGPGCEAFFGQGTRLTVV.

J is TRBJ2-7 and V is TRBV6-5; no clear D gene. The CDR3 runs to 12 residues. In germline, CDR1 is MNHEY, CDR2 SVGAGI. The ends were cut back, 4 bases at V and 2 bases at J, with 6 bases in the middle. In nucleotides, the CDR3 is TGTGCCAGCAGTTCCGTAACCTACGAGCAGTACTTC. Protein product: CASSSVTYEQYF.

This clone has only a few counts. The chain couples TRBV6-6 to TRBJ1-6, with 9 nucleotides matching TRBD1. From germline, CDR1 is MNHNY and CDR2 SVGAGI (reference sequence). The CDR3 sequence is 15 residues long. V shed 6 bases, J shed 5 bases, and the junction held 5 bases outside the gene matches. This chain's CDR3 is CASRRQGENNSPLHF. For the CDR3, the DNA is TGTGCCAGCAGACGACAGGGGGAGAATAATTCACCCCTCCACTTT.

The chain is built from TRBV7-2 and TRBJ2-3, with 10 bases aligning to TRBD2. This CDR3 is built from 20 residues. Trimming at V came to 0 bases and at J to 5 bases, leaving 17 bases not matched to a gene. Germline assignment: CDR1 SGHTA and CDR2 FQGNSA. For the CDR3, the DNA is TGTGCCAGCAGCTTAGCCGCCTGGGCTAGCGGGGGCCCAAAGGGAGATACGCAGTATTTT. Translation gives CASSLAAWASGGPKGDTQYF. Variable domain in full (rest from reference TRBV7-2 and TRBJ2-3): GAGVSQSPSNKVTEKGKDVELRCDPISGHTALYWYRQSLGQGLEFLIYFQGNSAPDKSGLPSDRFSAERTGGSVSTLTIQRTQQEDSAVYLCASSLAAWASGGPKGDTQYFGPGTRLTVL.

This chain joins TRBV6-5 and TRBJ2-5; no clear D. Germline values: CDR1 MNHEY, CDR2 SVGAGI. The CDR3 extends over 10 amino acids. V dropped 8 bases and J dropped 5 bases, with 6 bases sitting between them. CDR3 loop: CASGWETQYF. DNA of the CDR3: TGTGCCAGCGGCTGGGAGACCCAGTACTTC.

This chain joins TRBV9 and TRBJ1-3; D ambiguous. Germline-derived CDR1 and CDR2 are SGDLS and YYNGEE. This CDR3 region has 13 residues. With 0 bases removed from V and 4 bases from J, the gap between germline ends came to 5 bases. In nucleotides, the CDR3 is TGTGCCAGCAGCGTAGGTCCGGGAAACACCATATATTTT. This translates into CASSVGPGNTIYF.

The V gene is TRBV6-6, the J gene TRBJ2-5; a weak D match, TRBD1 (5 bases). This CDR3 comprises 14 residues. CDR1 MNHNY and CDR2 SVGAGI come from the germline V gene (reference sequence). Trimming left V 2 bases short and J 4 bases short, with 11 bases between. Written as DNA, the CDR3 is TGTGCCAGCAGTTACGGGGCTGTGAGAGAGACCCAGTACTTC. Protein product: CASSYGAVRETQYF.

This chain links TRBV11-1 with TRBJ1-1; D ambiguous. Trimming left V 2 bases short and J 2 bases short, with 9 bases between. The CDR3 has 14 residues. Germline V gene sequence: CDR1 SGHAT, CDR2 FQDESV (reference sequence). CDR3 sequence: CASSLSRLNTEAFF. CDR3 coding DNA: TGTGCCAGCAGCTTAAGCCGGTTAAACACTGAAGCTTTCTTT.

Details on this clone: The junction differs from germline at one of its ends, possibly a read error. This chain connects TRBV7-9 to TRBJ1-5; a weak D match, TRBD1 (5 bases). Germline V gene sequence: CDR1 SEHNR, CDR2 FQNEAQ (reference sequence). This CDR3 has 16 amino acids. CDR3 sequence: CSSSPTGTTSNQPQHF. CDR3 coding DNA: TGTTCCAGCAGTCCTACAGGTACAACTAGCAATCAGCCCCAGCATTTT.

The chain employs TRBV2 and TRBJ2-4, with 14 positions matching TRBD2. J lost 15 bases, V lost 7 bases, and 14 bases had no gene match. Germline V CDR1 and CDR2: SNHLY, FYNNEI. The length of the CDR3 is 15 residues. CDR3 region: CASTPAPGLAGDGYF. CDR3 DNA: TGTGCCAGCACCCCAGCTCCGGGACTAGCGGGGGACGGGTACTTC.

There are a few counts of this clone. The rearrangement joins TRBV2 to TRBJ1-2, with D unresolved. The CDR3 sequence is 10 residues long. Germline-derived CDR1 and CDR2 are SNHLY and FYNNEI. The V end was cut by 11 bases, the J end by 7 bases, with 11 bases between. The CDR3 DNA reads TGTGCCGACATGAGTAGTGGCTACACCTTC. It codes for CADMSSGYTF. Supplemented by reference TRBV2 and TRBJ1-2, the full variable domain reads EPEVTQTPSHQVTQMGQEVILRCVPISNHLYFYWYRQILGQKVEFLVSFYNNEISEKSEIFDDQFSVERPDGSNFTLKIRSTKLEDSAMYFCADMSSGYTFGSGTRLTVV.

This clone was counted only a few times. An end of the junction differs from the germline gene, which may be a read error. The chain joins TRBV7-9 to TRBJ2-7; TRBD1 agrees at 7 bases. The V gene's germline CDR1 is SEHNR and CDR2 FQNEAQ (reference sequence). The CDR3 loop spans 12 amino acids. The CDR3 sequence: CSSQETGNEQYF. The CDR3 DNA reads TGTTCCAGCCAGGAGACAGGGAACGAGCAGTACTTC.

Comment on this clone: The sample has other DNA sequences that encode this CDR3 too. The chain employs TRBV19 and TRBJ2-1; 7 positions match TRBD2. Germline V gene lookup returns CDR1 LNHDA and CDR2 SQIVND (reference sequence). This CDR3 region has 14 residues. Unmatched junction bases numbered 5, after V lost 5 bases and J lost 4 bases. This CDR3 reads CASSLGGDYNEQFF. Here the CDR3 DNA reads TGTGCCAGTAGTTTGGGGGGGGATTACAATGAGCAGTTCTTC.

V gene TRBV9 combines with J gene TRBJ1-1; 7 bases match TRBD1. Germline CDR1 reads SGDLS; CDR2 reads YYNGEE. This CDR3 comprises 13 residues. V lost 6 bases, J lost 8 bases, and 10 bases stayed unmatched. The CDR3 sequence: CASNPQGGQEAFF. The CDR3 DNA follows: TGTGCCAGCAACCCTCAGGGGGGACAGGAAGCTTTCTTT.

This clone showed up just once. The CDR3 is CASGLGSGSTDTQYF. In DNA, the CDR3 is TGTGCTAGTGGTTTGGGTAGCGGTTCCACAGATACGCAGTATTTT. The chain carries TRBV12-5 and TRBJ2-3; D might be TRBD2 (6 bases). V was shortened by 1 base and J by 2 bases, with 10 bases between the two germline ends. The CDR3 consists of 15 residues. Germline assignment: CDR1 LGHNT and CDR2 FRNRAP.

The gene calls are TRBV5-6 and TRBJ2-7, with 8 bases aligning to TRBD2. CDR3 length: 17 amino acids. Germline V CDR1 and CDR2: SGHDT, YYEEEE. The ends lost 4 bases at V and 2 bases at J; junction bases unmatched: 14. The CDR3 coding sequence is TGTGCCAGCAGCCCGGGAGCGGGGGTGTTATTACCCTACGAGCAGTACTTC. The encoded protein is CASSPGAGVLLPYEQYF.